This T cell receptor beta chain is drawn from a study of cytomegalovirus exposure and HLA in healthy donors listed by TCRdb under 2017. Broadly, across the study: In an earlier analysis of approximately 640 of the donors, approximately 260 Gb of sequence data and 120 million or so unique TCR beta sequences from some 170 million T cells were reported. In an earlier analysis of 587 of the donors, high-throughput TCR beta sequencing was used to judge whether each TCR beta V gene segment behaved as functional or pseudogenic. A later genetic analysis took genome-wide SNP genotypes for about 65% of the 666 donors and used that subset as a discovery cohort. The number of typed donors differed by locus: roughly 629-630 for A, B, C, DRB1 and DQB1; 500 to 550 for DQA1; 606 for DPA1; and some 430 for DPB1. An early release covering roughly 600 HLA-typed donors comprised roughly 300 gigabases of sequencing data and tens of millions of unique TCR sequences. Across approximately 420 genotyped donors of the cohort, an average of about 240,000 unique TCR beta nucleotide sequences per donor were sequenced, and roughly 20% of those sequences were non-productive. HLA typing covered class I and class II loci at four-digit resolution. To predict cytomegalovirus infection status, the study combined high-throughput TCR immunosequencing, statistical association of individual TCRs with disease status, and machine learning. Among the 398 genotyped donors, about 83% belonged to the genetic ancestry cluster associated with self-reported Caucasian donors. Rather than using new phenotypic data, the later analysis identified candidate immune exposures from TCR beta sequences and from how often those sequences occurred across donors. Donor age, sex, ethnicity and CMV serostatus were compiled alongside the repertoire data. Besides the first cohort of some 670 subjects, a separate validation cohort made up of 95 to 150 different subjects was used. Four or five DR-DQ haplotypes were handled as single units for association and clustering because linkage in the cohort was strong. A later analysis re-examined previously published TCR beta repertoires from hundreds of donors and added high-resolution HLA genotyping to investigate patterns of TCR occurrence. The study was designed to test whether signatures of past pathogen exposure could be identified by cataloging public T cell receptors. Every discovery cohort repertoire had been produced on one sequencing platform. The study profiled the T cell repertoires of fewer than 850 subjects by immunosequencing and related them to cytomegalovirus serostatus. The full study reports these points: In vitro tests confirmed that a few of the cytomegalovirus-associated TCR beta chains recognize cytomegalovirus antigens. A later analysis associated about 17,000 TCR beta sequences with specific HLA alleles at a false discovery rate of 0.05. Because the 87-base-pair reads could not distinguish some IMGT-functional V segments, including TRBV6-2 and TRBV6-3, those segments were excluded. A cluster of highly shared sequence variants was judged likely to represent a technical artifact of the sequencing pipeline. The study listed 150 to 200 TCR beta chains as associated with cytomegalovirus. A further reported finding was that TCR beta sequences accurately predicted the HLA-A and HLA-B alleles for most subjects in the first cohort. A later analysis found that HLA-associated TCR beta chains were more clonally expanded and had lower generation probabilities than equally common non-associated chains. The classifier was reported to diagnose cytomegalovirus status with high specificity and sensitivity in both the original cohort and the validation cohort. In this cohort, only TCR beta chains were sequenced, and detectable features were limited by the absence of alpha or paired-chain data. While some public TCRs were present in many individuals, most TCR sequences turned up only very rarely across donors. A later analysis reported that several top co-occurrence clusters appeared linked to parvovirus B19, influenza, CMV and Epstein-Barr virus. According to a later genetic analysis, donors in an Asian-associated ancestry cluster had fewer N-insertions in productive TCRs than the approximately 630-donor mean. Most CMV-associated TCR beta chains appeared to be HLA-restricted in a later analysis, and the HLA associations seemed to be driven largely by CMV exposure. According to a later analysis, TCR association rates differed among HLA loci, with DRB1 alleles showing the most associated TCRs and HLA-C alleles showing the fewest. Roughly uniform sequencing depth across donors was assumed in presence/absence analyses, although this assumption may not hold. In an earlier analysis of some 540 of the donors, most TCR beta V segments appeared in productive rearrangements about 90% or about 30% of the time, broadly matching IMGT annotations. A later genetic analysis associated a missense DCLRE1C variant with V-gene and J-gene trimming of TCR beta chains, and an independent cohort replicated the association. Linkage disequilibrium might explain the correlated functional status among segregating V segments, but an unknown experimental factor could not be ruled out. When HLA alleles, especially DR and DQ, strongly co-occurred, attributing TCR associations to individual alleles was difficult. The authors suggested that the approach could potentially be generalized to other disease states and immunological phenotypes. Because HLA typing was unavailable for some donors at each locus, only the typed subset was used in association tests. CMV serostatus was the only immune exposure information available for the cohort. Roughly 17 rarely observed V segments, including chromosome 9 orphons, were excluded from the earlier analysis of just under 600 of the donors because counts were too low.

Of note for this clone: Its target antigen remains unknown. No base-level quality is on record; no much larger clone is a single base apart.

The receptor library was made with the immunoSEQ multiplex PCR assay. For the multiplex PCR, a mixture combining 60 forward primers for TCR Vbeta segments and 13 reverse primers for TCR Jbeta segments was used. A multiplex PCR assay on genomic DNA amplified the CDR3 region of rearranged TCR beta genes. The Illumina HiSeq System was used to sequence the amplified TCR beta libraries as 87-base-pair reads. In the authors' own workflow: A later analysis tallied 80 million to 95 million unique TCR beta chains across the 550 to 850 repertoires, and roughly 11 million of those chains were shared by two or more donors. Raw reads were error-corrected and collapsed into unique sequences with a nearest-neighbor algorithm that merged closely related sequences to remove PCR and sequencing errors. CDR3 sequences were aligned to IMGT reference sequences to assign V, D and J gene segments. For a sequence to be retained, a match of at least six nucleotides to both a V gene segment and a J gene segment was required. Rearrangements were classified as productive when the CDR3 lacked stop codons and remained in frame with V and J, and all other rearrangements were classified as non-productive. CDR3 was defined by IMGT convention, running from the second conserved V-encoded cysteine to the conserved J-encoded phenylalanine. The earlier analysis of roughly 590 of the donors excluded sequences that lacked an unambiguous match to a single V gene segment. An earlier analysis of about 590 of the donors classified V segments as functional when productive rearrangements were above 56.7% and as segregating when the standard deviation between donors was above 5%. To diagnose cytomegalovirus status from the catalog of TCR beta chain sequences, a statistical classification framework was built. In a later analysis, TCR nucleotide sequences were compared against IMGT/GENE-DB human TR gene sequences so that V and J genes could be assigned. The TCRdist pipeline was used in a later analysis to assign CDR3 sequences and most-parsimonious VDJ recombination scenarios. In a later analysis, each TCR beta chain was defined by its CDR3 amino acid sequence together with its V-gene family, and reads without a unique V-gene family were excluded. As a way to deal with suspected cross-contamination and a sequencing artifact, a later analysis dropped 592 nucleotide sequences that were highly shared and had low generation probability. A later analysis calculated a clonal expansion index for each public chain from normalized within-repertoire ranks of inferred template counts. In a later analysis, generation probabilities were computed using a VDJ recombination model fitted to out-of-frame rearrangements, and the results were checked against IGoR. In a later analysis, TCR-TCR, TCR-HLA and TCR-CMV co-occurrence was scored with hypergeometric tests, and a repertoire-size bias correction was applied to TCR pairs. To estimate false discovery rates, a later analysis permuted the HLA or CMV assignments 20 times. In a later analysis, co-occurring TCRs were grouped using DBSCAN, and TCRdist sequence similarity was added for clustering within HLA-allele-positive subsets. Repertoires with fewer than 30,000 or more than 120,000 public chains, plus five repertoires with anomalous nucleotide sharing, were excluded from co-occurrence clustering. TCRdb re-hosts the immuneACCESS table, in-frame sequences only. Its copies lack some clones; in the studies checked, an unresolved V gene accounts for under half of them, and the cause for the rest is not known. V, J and clone size are those of that table, while D and trimming were read from the DNA. The sample records about 55,000 clones, about 82% of which are singletons. The leading ten clones occupy roughly 1.5% of the sample.

The cohort was made up of 500 to 800 healthy bone marrow donors. At the time of sampling, all cohort members were nominally healthy, though unrecorded immune exposures were likely present. The donor was CMV seronegative and was included in the group of over 300 seronegative cohort members. A peripheral blood sample was provided by each donor, and peripheral blood mononuclear cells were used for TCR beta sequencing. Genomic DNA was extracted from the blood cell samples with the Qiagen DNeasy Blood Extraction Kit. CDR1 and CDR2 (MNHNY, SVGAGI) derive from the germline V gene (reference sequence). V drops 0 bases and J drops 0 bases, leaving 10 bases in between. Measured from the cysteine to the phenylalanine, the CDR3 is 16 residues long. CDR3 DNA only is kept here, 48 bases in frame from base 1.

The TCR comes from a man aged 25 to 40 in good health and CMV-seronegative. The material sequenced was PBMCs. The chain couples TRBV6-6 to TRBJ2-3; a confident D gene designation cannot be given. For the CDR3, the sequence is CASSYSWHPSTDTQYF. The nucleotide sequence reads TGTGCCAGCAGTTACTCGTGGCACCCTAGCACAGATACGCAGTATTTT.